What follows are 16 T cell receptor beta chains derived from one specimen sequenced in a study of identical twins. Each CDR3 protein gets one entry after TCRdb re-called the 5' RACE reads with MiXCR. This sample yields about 890,000 distinct CDR3 sequences, of which roughly an eighth are seen a single time; 1.5% to 2% belongs to the top ten. These data were also filed under a second study, of yellow fever vaccine responses in identical twins.

What was sequenced was PBMCs. These receptor sequences come from a woman in her late teens or twenties in good health.

This clonotype has only a few counts. J is TRBJ1-2 and V is TRBV7-9; D is perhaps TRBD1 (6 bases). CDR1 SEHNR and CDR2 FQNEAQ come from the germline V gene (reference sequence). V lost 3 bases, J lost 3 bases, and 17 bases lay in between. The CDR3 length is 16 residues. CDR3 sequence: CASSFPAGGGDYGYTF. CDR3 DNA: TGTGCCAGCAGCTTCCCCGCAGGAGGGGGGGACTATGGCTACACCTTC.

This clonotype turned up a few times. This sequence joins TRBV10-2 and TRBJ2-3; D gene uncertain. This CDR3 is built from 15 residues. With 3 bases removed from V and 1 base from J, the gap between germline ends came to 11 bases. Per the germline V gene, CDR1 is WSHSY and CDR2 is SAAADI. Here the CDR3 reads CASSEFTTGTDTQYF. Written as DNA, the CDR3 is TGCGCCAGCAGTGAATTTACAACTGGCACAGATACGCAGTATTTT.

This clonotype was seen at least ten times. The CDR3 bases are TGCAGCGTTGATGGGGCGGAACAAGAGACCCAGTACTTC. It yields the protein CSVDGAEQETQYF. V usage is TRBV29-1 and J usage is TRBJ2-5; tentatively, D is TRBD1 (5 bases). The V and J ends lost 3 bases and 2 bases respectively, with 10 bases between them. Germline assignment: CDR1 SQVTM and CDR2 ANQGSEA. This CDR3 is built from 13 residues.

This clonotype was recorded a few times. V and J are TRBV29-1 and TRBJ2-1, with D tentatively TRBD1 (6 bases). Per the germline V gene, CDR1 is SQVTM and CDR2 is ANQGSEA. V lost 4 bases and J 2 bases, leaving 18 bases between the germline ends. This CDR3 has 16 residues. CDR3: CSVVVPGTRPYNEQFF. CDR3 in DNA: TGCAGCGTTGTAGTGCCCGGGACACGACCCTACAATGAGCAGTTCTTC.

This clonotype was seen a handful of times. Written as DNA, the CDR3 is TGTGCCAGCAGCCGAGGGGGCGCCGGCGGGGAGCTGTTTTTT. Translation: CASSRGGAGGELFF. The V and J genes are TRBV7-6 and TRBJ2-2; 7 bases are a match to TRBD1. Losses at the gene ends were 5 bases for V and 7 bases for J; bases not matched to a gene: 7. Germline CDR1 is SGHVS and CDR2 is FNYEAQ. The CDR3 contains 14 residues.

This clonotype was seen only a few times. This chain links TRBV20-1 with TRBJ2-1; 8 bases agree with TRBD2. The CDR3 covers 17 residues. V gave up 1 base and J gave up 3 bases; unmatched junction bases: 11. Germline CDR1 is DFQATT and CDR2 is SNEGSKA (reference sequence). The CDR3, as DNA: TGCAGTGCTAGAGGCCCCTATGAGCGGGAGAACTACAATGAGCAGTTCTTC. The encoded protein is CSARGPYERENYNEQFF.

The DNA of the CDR3 is TGTGCCAGCAGCCAAGGCGGCGGGGTAGCGACAAATGAAGGGCAGTTCTTC. Its protein is CASSQGGGVATNEGQFF. The chain employs TRBV4-2 and TRBJ2-1, with D perhaps TRBD2 (6 bases). This CDR3 is built from 17 residues. V dropped 1 base and J dropped 12 bases, with 25 bases sitting between them. Germline V CDR1 and CDR2: LGHNA, YNFKEQ.

The sample holds one count of this clonotype. The CDR3 loop is CASSPGTARYEVNTEAFF. The CDR3 DNA follows: TGTGCCAGCAGTCCCGGGACTGCCCGATACGAGGTGAACACTGAAGCTTTCTTT. This chain joins TRBV27 and TRBJ1-1, with a possible D match to TRBD1 (5 bases). The germline V gene encodes CDR1 MNHEY and CDR2 SMNVEV (reference sequence). The ends were cut back, 5 bases at V and 0 bases at J, with 22 bases in the middle. The CDR3 loop spans 18 amino acids.

The chain carries TRBV7-3 and TRBJ2-1; 8 bases map to TRBD2. The V gene end was trimmed by 6 bases and the J gene end by 4 bases; junction bases not matched to a gene: 8. CDR3 length equals 15 residues. Germline CDR1 SGHTA, CDR2 FQGTGA. CDR3 nucleotides: TGTGCCAGCAGTATAGCGGGAACTGAGTACAATGAGCAGTTCTTC. Its protein product is CASSIAGTEYNEQFF.

This clonotype was seen a few times. The V call is TRBV6-1, the J call TRBJ2-7, with D perhaps matching TRBD2 (5 bases). Between the trimmed V and J ends, which lost 7 bases and 5 bases, there was a span of 12 bases. The germline V gene has CDR1 MNHNS and CDR2 SASEGT. The CDR3 covers 12 residues. The CDR3 DNA reads TGTGCCAGCAAGGTCGGACTCCACGAGCAGTACGTC. It translates to CASKVGLHEQYV.

This clonotype was picked up a small number of times. J is TRBJ2-4 and V is TRBV19; either TRBD1 or TRBD2 may supply D (5 bases each). Germline V lookup: CDR1 LNHDA, CDR2 SQIVND (reference sequence). CDR3 length: 15 residues. Trimming left V 4 bases short and J 6 bases short, with 16 bases between. CDR3 in DNA: TGTGCCAGTAGTAATGTGCAGGGTCGGGGAAACATTCAGTACTTC. Amino acid sequence: CASSNVQGRGNIQYF. The full variable domain, in which reference TRBV19 and TRBJ2-4 provide the parts outside the CDR3, is DGGITQSPKYLFRKEGQNVTLSCEQNLNHDAMYWYRQDPGQGLRLIYYSQIVNDFQKGDIAEGYSVSREKKESFPLTVTSAQKNPTAFYLCASSNVQGRGNIQYFGAGTRLSVL.

In its sample, this clonotype was seen a few times. This chain's CDR3 is CASSRRPSSYNEQFF. The CDR3, as DNA: TGTGCCAGCAGCCGGCGTCCTAGCTCCTACAATGAGCAGTTCTTC. The chain recombines TRBV14 with TRBJ2-1; D unclear. The CDR3 is made up of 15 amino acids. Per germline, CDR1 SGHDN and CDR2 FVKESK. V was shortened by 4 bases and J by 0 bases, with 10 bases between the two germline ends.

This chain uses TRBV3-1 with TRBJ2-1; D remains ambiguous. Germline V gene lookup returns CDR1 LGHDT and CDR2 YNNKEL (reference sequence). This CDR3 comprises 14 residues. Trimming removed 4 bases from V and 7 bases from J, with 14 bases in between. The CDR3 DNA follows: TGTGCCAGCAGCCCCCGAGGTCTCCTTAATGAGCAGTTCTTC. Its protein is CASSPRGLLNEQFF.

This chain links TRBV27 with TRBJ2-1; TRBD2 aligns across 8 bases. CDR1 is MNHEY, CDR2 SMNVEV, per germline (reference sequence). CDR3 length equals 14 residues. The V segment lost 10 bases and the J segment 7 bases; nucleotides outside the gene matches: 12. The CDR3: CATRLALRSNEQFF. The CDR3 DNA is TGTGCCACCAGACTAGCGCTCCGTAGTAATGAGCAGTTCTTC.

There are a few counts of this clonotype. This chain joins TRBV10-3 and TRBJ1-5; D not resolved. The V end was cut by 0 bases, the J end by 6 bases, with 12 bases between. Germline CDR1 is ENHRY and CDR2 is SYGVKD. The CDR3 totals 15 residues. The CDR3 sequence: CAISESFDYGQPQHF. The CDR3 DNA is TGTGCCATCAGTGAGTCGTTCGATTACGGTCAGCCCCAGCATTTT.

The chain has TRBV3-1 and TRBJ1-3; 8 bases are shared with TRBD1. Germline lookup yields CDR1 LGHDT and CDR2 YNNKEL (reference sequence). Trimming removed 0 bases from V and 1 base from J; junction bases left unmatched: 8. The CDR3 is made up of 18 amino acids. CDR3: CASSQDRGRGRSGNTIYF. Here the CDR3 DNA reads TGTGCCAGCAGCCAAGATAGGGGCAGGGGGCGGTCTGGAAACACCATATATTTT.